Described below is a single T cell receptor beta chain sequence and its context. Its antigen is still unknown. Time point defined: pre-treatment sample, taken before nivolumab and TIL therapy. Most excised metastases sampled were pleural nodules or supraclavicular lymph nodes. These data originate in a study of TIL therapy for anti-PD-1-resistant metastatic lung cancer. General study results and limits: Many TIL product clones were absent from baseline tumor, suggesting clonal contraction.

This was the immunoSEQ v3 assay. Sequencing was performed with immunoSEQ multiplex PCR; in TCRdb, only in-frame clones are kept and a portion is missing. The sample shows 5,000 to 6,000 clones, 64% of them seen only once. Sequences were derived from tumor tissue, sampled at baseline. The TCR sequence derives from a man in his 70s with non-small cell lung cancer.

The CDR3 DNA sequence: TGTGCCAGCACTCAATCGGGGGGAGGGAATGAAAAACTGTTTTTT. Translated, it gives CASTQSGGGNEKLFF. The gene calls are TRBV28 and TRBJ1-4; maybe TRBD1 (5 bases). The CDR3 covers 15 residues. With 7 bases removed from V and 5 bases from J, the gap between germline ends came to 17 bases. Looked up from germline, CDR1 is MDHEN and CDR2 is SYDVKM.